This T cell receptor (beta chain) was sequenced in a study of read filtering for tumor transcriptome and immune sequencing. On the study more broadly: Patients were about 17 male and 13 to 15 female, mean age 65.9 years, range about 45 to 85.

The V and J ends lost 5 bases and 0 bases respectively, with 9 bases between them. The germline CDR1 and CDR2 sequences are SNHLY and FYNNEI. This CDR3 region has 14 residues. This clonotype occurred many times. Antigen: not known. From about 400 ng of RNA, a library with molecular barcoded alpha/delta and beta/gamma adaptors was made. One entry per CDR3 protein results from TCRdb running MiXCR on the reads. Of about 62,000 distinct CDR3 sequences in the sample, around 20% are singletons; the top ten hold roughly 10%. Study-wide results and limits: IR-seq and RNA-seq agreed better without single-read clonotypes.

The specimen was a population of CD138-negative cells sorted from bone marrow. This sequence originates from a donor at least 40 years old with multiple myeloma. This chain uses TRBV2 with TRBJ2-3; D is unclear. CDR3 sequence (DNA): TGTGCCAGCAGTTTGAGAATTAGCACAGATACGCAGTATTTT. Translated: CASSLRISTDTQYF.